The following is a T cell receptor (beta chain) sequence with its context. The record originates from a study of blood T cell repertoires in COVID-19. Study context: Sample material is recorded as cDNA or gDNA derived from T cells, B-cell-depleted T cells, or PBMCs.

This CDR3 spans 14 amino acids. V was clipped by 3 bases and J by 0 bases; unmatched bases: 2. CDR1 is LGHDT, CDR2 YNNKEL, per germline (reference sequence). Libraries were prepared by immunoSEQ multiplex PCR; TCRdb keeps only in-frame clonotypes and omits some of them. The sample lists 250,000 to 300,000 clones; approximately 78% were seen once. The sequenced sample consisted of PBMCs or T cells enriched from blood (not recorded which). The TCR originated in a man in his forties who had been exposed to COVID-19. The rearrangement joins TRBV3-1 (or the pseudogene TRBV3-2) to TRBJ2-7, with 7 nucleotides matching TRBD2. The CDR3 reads CASSQLAVSYEQYF. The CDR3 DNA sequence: TGTGCCAGCAGCCAGCTAGCGGTCTCCTACGAGCAGTACTTC.